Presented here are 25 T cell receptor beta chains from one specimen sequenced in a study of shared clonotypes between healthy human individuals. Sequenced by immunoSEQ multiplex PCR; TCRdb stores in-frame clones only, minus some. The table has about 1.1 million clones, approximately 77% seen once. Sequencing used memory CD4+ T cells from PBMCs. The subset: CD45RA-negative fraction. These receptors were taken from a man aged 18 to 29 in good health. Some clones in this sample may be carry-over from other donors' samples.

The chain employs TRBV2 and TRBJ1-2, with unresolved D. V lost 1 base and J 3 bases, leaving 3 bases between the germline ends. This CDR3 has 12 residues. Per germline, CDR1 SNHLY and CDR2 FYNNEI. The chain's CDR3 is CASSEEHYGYTF. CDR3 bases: TGTGCCAGCAGTGAAGAGCACTATGGCTACACCTTC.

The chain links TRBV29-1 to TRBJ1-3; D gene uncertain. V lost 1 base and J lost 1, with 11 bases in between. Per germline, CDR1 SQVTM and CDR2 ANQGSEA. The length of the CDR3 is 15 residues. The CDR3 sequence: CSVEGAGRSGNTIYF. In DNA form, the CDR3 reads TGCAGCGTTGAAGGGGCGGGGAGATCTGGAAACACCATATATTTT.

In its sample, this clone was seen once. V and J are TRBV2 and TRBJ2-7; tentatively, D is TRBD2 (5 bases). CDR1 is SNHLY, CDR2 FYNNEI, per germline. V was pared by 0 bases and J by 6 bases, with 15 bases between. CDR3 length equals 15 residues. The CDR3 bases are TGTGCCAGCAGTGAAGCGGGGAGCTGGGATAGCGAGCAGTACTTC. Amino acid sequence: CASSEAGSWDSEQYF.

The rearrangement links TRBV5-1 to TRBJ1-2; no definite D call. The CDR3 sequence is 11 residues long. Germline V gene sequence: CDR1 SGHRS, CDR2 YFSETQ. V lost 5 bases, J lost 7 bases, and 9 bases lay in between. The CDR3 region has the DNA TGCGCCAGCAGATCGGACGGTGGCTACACCTTC. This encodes CASRSDGGYTF.

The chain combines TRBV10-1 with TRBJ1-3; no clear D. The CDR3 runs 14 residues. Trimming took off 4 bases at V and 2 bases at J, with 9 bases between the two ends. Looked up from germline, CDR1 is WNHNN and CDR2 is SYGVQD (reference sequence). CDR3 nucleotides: TGCGCCAGCAGTGCCGGCATCGCTGGAAACACCATATATTTT. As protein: CASSAGIAGNTIYF.

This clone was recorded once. The CDR3 spells CASGPMGASGELFF. The CDR3 region has the DNA TGCGCCAGCGGCCCAATGGGGGCATCCGGGGAGCTGTTTTTT. J is TRBJ2-2 and V is TRBV5-1; D might be TRBD1 (6 bases). V was clipped by 7 bases and J by 6 bases, with 16 bases between them. Germline V gene data show CDR1 as SGHRS and CDR2 as YFSETQ. The CDR3 extends over 14 amino acids. The full variable domain, its missing parts supplied by reference TRBV5-1 and TRBJ2-2, is KAGVTQTPRYLIKTRGQQVTLSCSPISGHRSVSWYQQTPGQGLQFLFEYFSETQRNKGNFPGRFSGRQFSNSRSEMNVSTLELGDSALYLCASGPMGASGELFFGEGSRLTVL.

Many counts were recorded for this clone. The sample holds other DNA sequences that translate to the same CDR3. The CDR3 bases are TGTGCCAGCAGGGGGACAGGGGATCAGCCCCAGCATTTT. Its translation is CASRGTGDQPQHF. The chain employs TRBV2 and TRBJ1-5; 10 bases match TRBD1. In germline, CDR1 is SNHLY, CDR2 FYNNEI. After removal of 6 bases from V and 5 bases from J, the junction contained 1 base not matched to a gene. This CDR3 contains 13 residues.

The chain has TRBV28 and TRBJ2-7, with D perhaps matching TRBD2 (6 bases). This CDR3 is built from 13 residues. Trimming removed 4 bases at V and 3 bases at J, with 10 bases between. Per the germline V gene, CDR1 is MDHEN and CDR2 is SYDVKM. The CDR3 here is CASSSGSGYEQYF. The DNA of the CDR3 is TGTGCCAGCAGTTCCGGGAGTGGCTACGAGCAGTACTTC.

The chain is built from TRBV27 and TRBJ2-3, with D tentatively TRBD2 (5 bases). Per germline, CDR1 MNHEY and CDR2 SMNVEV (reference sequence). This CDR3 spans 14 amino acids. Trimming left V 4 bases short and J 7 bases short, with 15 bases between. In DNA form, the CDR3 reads TGTGCCAGCAGTTGGAGCGGTACACCAAATACGCAGTATTTT. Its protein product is CASSWSGTPNTQYF.

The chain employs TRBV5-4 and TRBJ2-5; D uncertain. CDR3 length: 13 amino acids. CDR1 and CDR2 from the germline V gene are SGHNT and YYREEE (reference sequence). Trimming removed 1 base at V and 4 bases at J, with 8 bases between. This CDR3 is CASSLKGLETQYF. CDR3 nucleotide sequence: TGTGCCAGCAGCTTGAAAGGGTTAGAGACCCAGTACTTC. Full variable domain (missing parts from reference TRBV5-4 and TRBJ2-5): ETGVTQSPTHLIKTRGQQVTLRCSSQSGHNTVSWYQQALGQGPQFIFQYYREEENGRGNFPPRFSGLQFPNYSSELNVNALELDDSALYLCASSLKGLETQYFGPGTRLLVL.

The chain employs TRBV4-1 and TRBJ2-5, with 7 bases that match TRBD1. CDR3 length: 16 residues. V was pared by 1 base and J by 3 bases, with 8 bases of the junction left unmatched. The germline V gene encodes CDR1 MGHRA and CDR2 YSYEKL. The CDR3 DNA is TGCGCCAGCAGCCAAGGTTCCCCGACAGGGAAAGAGACCCAGTACTTC. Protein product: CASSQGSPTGKETQYF.

The CDR3 sequence is CASSSPGRSGANVLTF. Written as DNA, the CDR3 is TGCGCCAGCAGCTCCCCGGGGCGCTCTGGGGCCAACGTCCTGACTTTC. The genes are TRBV5-1 and TRBJ2-6; either TRBD1 or TRBD2 may supply D (5 bases each). Trimming pared 3 bases from V and 0 bases from J, leaving 10 bases between. Germline V CDR1 and CDR2: SGHRS, YFSETQ. The CDR3 has 16 residues.

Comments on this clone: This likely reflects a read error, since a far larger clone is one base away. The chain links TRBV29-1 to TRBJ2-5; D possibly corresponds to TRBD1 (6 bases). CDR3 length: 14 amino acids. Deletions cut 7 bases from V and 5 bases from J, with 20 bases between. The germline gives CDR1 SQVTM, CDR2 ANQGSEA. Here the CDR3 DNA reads TGCAGCGCTGGGGGCGGGCAGGTCGCGGAGACCCAGTACTTC. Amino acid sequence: CSAGGGQVAETQYF.

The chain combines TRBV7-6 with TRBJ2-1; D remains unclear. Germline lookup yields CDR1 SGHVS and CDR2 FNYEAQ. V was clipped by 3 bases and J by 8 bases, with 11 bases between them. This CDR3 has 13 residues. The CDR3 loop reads CASSFSGEDEQFF. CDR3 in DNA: TGTGCCAGCAGCTTTTCGGGTGAGGATGAGCAGTTCTTC.

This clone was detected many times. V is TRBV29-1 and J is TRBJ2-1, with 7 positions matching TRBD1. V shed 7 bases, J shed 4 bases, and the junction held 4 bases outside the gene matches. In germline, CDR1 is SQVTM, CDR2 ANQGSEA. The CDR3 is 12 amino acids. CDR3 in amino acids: CSARDSYNEQFF. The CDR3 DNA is TGCAGCGCCCGGGACAGTTACAATGAGCAGTTCTTC.

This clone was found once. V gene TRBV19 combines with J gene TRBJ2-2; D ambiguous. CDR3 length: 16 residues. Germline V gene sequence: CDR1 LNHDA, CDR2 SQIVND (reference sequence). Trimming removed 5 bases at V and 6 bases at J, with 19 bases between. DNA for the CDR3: TGTGCCAGTAGTCGCATAGGAGAGTCAATTCCCGGGGAGCTGTTTTTT. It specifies CASSRIGESIPGELFF. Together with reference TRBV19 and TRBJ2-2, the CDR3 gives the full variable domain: DGGITQSPKYLFRKEGQNVTLSCEQNLNHDAMYWYRQDPGQGLRLIYYSQIVNDFQKGDIAEGYSVSREKKESFPLTVTSAQKNPTAFYLCASSRIGESIPGELFFGEGSRLTVL.

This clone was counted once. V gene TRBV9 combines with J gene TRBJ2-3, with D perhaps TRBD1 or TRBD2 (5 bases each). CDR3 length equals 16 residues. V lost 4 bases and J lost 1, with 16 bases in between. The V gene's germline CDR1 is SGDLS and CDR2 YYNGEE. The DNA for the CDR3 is TGTGCCAGCAGCCTAATGGGGCCCGGGGGCACAGATACGCAGTATTTT. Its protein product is CASSLMGPGGTDTQYF.

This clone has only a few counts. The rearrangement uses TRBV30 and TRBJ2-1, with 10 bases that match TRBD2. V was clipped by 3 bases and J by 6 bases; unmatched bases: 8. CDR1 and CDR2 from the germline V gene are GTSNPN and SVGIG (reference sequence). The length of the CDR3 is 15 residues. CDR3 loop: CAWSGLAGASNEQFF. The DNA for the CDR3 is TGTGCCTGGAGCGGCCTAGCGGGAGCGAGCAATGAGCAGTTCTTC.

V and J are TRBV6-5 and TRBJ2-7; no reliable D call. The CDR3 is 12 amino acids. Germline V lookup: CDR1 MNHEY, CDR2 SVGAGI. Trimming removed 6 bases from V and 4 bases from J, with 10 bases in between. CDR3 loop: CASRRDIYEQYF. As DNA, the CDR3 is TGTGCCAGCAGACGTGACATATACGAGCAGTACTTC.

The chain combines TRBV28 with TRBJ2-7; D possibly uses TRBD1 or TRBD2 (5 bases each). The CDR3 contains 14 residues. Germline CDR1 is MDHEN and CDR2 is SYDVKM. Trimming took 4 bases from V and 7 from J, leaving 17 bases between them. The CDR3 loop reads CASSYPGRAVEQYF. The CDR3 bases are TGTGCCAGCAGTTATCCGGGACGGGCGGTTGAGCAGTACTTC. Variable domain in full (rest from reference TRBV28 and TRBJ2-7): DVKVTQSSRYLVKRTGEKVFLECVQDMDHENMFWYRQDPGLGLRLIYFSYDVKMKEKGDIPEGYSVSREKKERFSLILESASTNQTSMYLCASSYPGRAVEQYFGPGTRLTVT.

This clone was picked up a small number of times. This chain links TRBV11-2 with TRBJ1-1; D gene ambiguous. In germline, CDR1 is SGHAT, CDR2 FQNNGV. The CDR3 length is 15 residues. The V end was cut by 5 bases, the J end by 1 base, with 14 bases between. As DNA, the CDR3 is TGTGCCAGCAGCCGGGTACAGCGAAAGAACACTGAAGCTTTCTTT. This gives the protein CASSRVQRKNTEAFF.

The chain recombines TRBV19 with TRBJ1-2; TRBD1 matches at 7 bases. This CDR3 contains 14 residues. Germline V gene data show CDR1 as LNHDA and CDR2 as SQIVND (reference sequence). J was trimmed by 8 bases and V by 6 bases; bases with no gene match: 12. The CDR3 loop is CASRPRQGGVGYTF. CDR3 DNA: TGTGCCAGTAGACCACGACAGGGCGGAGTCGGCTACACCTTC.

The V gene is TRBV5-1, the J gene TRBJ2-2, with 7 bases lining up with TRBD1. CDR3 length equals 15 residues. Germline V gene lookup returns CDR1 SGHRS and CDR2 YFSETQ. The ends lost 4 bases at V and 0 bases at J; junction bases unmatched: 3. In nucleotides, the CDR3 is TGCGCCAGCAGCAAGGGACAGCCGAACACCGGGGAGCTGTTTTTT. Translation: CASSKGQPNTGELFF.

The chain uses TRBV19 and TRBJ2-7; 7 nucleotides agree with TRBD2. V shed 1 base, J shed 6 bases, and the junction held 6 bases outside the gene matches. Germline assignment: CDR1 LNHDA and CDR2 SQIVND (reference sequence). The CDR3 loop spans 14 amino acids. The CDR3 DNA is TGTGCCAGTAGTATAGCTAGCGGTGTCCGCGAGCAGTACTTC. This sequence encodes CASSIASGVREQYF.

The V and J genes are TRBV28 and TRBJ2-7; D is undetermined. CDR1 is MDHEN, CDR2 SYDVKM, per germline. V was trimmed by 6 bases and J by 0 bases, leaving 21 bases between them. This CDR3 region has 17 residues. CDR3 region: CASSLPGWSYRSYEQYF. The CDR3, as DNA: TGTGCCAGCAGCCTCCCCGGGTGGAGCTACCGCTCCTACGAGCAGTACTTC.